The present TCR beta chain was sequenced within a study of vaccination and CD4 T cells after COVID-19. Study observations and caveats: Only relatively few convalescent patients were studied, and early post-infection timepoints were not analyzed.

To note about this clonotype: The target antigen is unknown.

Oncomine TCR Beta short-read sequencing was applied to DNA from cultured CD4+ T cells. TCRdb passed the PCR reads through MiXCR, listing each CDR3 protein once. The data contain roughly 7,500 distinct CDR3 sequences, about 50% of them seen just once; the ten biggest clones take up about 20%. The CDR3 extends over 10 amino acids. CDR1 is MNHEY and CDR2 is SVGEGT in the germline V gene. Between the trimmed V and J ends, which lost 2 bases and 11 bases, there was a span of 6 bases. Treatment reported: approximately 9-day PBMC culture with coronavirus spike peptide pools or control peptides (ViraFEST assay).

The chain is built from TRBV6-2 or TRBV6-3 and TRBJ2-5; D gene unclear. The material sequenced was CD4+ T cells from blood, cultured in vitro. The clonotype was recovered from a human donor who had recovered from COVID-19. The CDR3 sequence is CASSYPPQYF. The CDR3 region has the DNA TGTGCCAGCAGTTACCCCCCACAGTACTTC.